These 15 T cell receptor beta chains came from one sample sequenced in a study of shared clonotypes between healthy human individuals. Sequencing was performed with immunoSEQ multiplex PCR; in TCRdb, only in-frame clones are kept and a portion is missing. The sample carries 1.5 million to 2.5 million clones, roughly 95% recorded once. Selected positively for CCR7 and CD45RO-negative, naive CD8 cells excluded terminally differentiated effector memory CD45RA+ cells. Sequences were obtained from naive CD8+ T cells sorted from blood. The source is a man younger than 35 in good health.

V usage is TRBV27 and J usage is TRBJ2-7; tentative D call: TRBD1 (5 bases). V was shortened by 6 bases and J by 0 bases, with 12 bases between the two germline ends. Germline V lookup: CDR1 MNHEY, CDR2 SMNVEV (reference sequence). There are 14 residues in the CDR3. CDR3 in DNA: TGTGCCAGCAGGTGGGGCACAGGCTCCTACGAGCAGTACTTC. Its protein product is CASRWGTGSYEQYF.

V gene TRBV5-4 combines with J gene TRBJ1-1; D remains ambiguous. V lost 2 bases to trimming and J lost 6 bases, with 11 bases between them. Germline CDR1 SGHNT, CDR2 YYREEE (reference sequence). This CDR3 is 13 amino acids long. The CDR3 here is CASSFIGSAEAFF. CDR3 nucleotide sequence: TGTGCCAGCAGCTTTATTGGTTCGGCTGAAGCTTTCTTT. The full variable domain, completed using reference TRBV5-4 and TRBJ1-1, is ETGVTQSPTHLIKTRGQQVTLRCSSQSGHNTVSWYQQALGQGPQFIFQYYREEENGRGNFPPRFSGLQFPNYSSELNVNALELDDSALYLCASSFIGSAEAFFGQGTRLTVV.

A word on this clone: In the same sample, other DNA sequences code for this CDR3. The J gene is TRBJ2-7, the V gene TRBV5-4; no definite D call. The CDR3 totals 11 residues. V dropped 2 bases and J dropped 3 bases, with 3 bases sitting between them. Germline CDR1 and CDR2: SGHNT and YYREEE (reference sequence). CDR3 nucleotide sequence: TGTGCCAGCAGCTTTGGCTACGAGCAGTACTTC. Its translation: CASSFGYEQYF.

CDR3 DNA sequence: TGTGCCAGCAGTCCCTTTGGGCGGGGGGGCTTGGAGACCCAGTACTTC. As protein: CASSPFGRGGLETQYF. J is TRBJ2-5 and V is TRBV13; 9 nucleotides match TRBD2. V lost 6 bases and J lost 5; bases outside the gene matches: 13. The CDR3 runs 16 residues. Germline V gives CDR1 PRHDT, CDR2 FYEKMQ (reference sequence).

V and J are TRBV4-3 and TRBJ1-2, with a possible D match to TRBD1 (5 bases). Germline values: CDR1 LGHNA, CDR2 YSLEER. The CDR3 extends over 13 amino acids. V shed 0 bases and J shed 8 bases, with 10 bases lying between them. CDR3 region: CASSQEGGWGYTF. The CDR3, as DNA: TGCGCCAGCAGCCAAGAGGGGGGATGGGGCTACACCTTC.

The chain is built from TRBV7-2 and TRBJ2-3; 11 nucleotides line up with TRBD2. From germline, CDR1 is SGHTA and CDR2 FQGNSA. V was clipped by 2 bases and J by 5 bases; unmatched bases: 6. The CDR3 is 16 residues long. The CDR3 region has the DNA TGTGCCAGCAGCTTAACTAGCGGGAGCTTTGGAGATACGCAGTATTTT. Translated, it gives CASSLTSGSFGDTQYF.

V usage is TRBV28 and J usage is TRBJ1-1, with D perhaps matching TRBD1 (5 bases). Germline V gene sequence: CDR1 MDHEN, CDR2 SYDVKM. Trimming shortened V by 6 bases and J by 1 base, and 15 bases separated the two germline ends. There are 15 residues in the CDR3. This CDR3 is CASSRWEGPNTEAFF. The CDR3 DNA sequence: TGTGCCAGCAGCCGGTGGGAGGGGCCGAACACTGAAGCTTTCTTT.

V gene TRBV19 combines with J gene TRBJ2-5, with D perhaps being TRBD1 or TRBD2 (6 bases each). CDR1 is LNHDA and CDR2 is SQIVND in the germline V gene (reference sequence). V dropped 8 bases and J dropped 5 bases, with 18 bases sitting between them. This CDR3 has 14 amino acids. The CDR3 loop is CASSQPRGLETQYF. DNA of the CDR3: TGTGCCAGTTCCCAACCCCGGGGGCTGGAGACCCAGTACTTC.

The rearrangement links TRBV6-6 to TRBJ2-2; D is unclear. V was pared by 6 bases and J by 4 bases, with 12 bases between. Germline assignment: CDR1 MNHNY and CDR2 SVGAGI (reference sequence). This CDR3 has 14 amino acids. This CDR3 reads CASRRQVGTGELFF. The CDR3 DNA reads TGTGCCAGCAGGCGACAAGTAGGCACCGGGGAGCTGTTTTTT.

The V call is TRBV27, the J call TRBJ2-7; the D gene is possibly TRBD1 (5 bases). Germline V gene data show CDR1 as MNHEY and CDR2 as SMNVEV (reference sequence). V lost 0 bases and J lost 2, with 11 bases in between. The CDR3 has 15 amino acids. As DNA, the CDR3 is TGTGCCAGCAGTTTATCCCGGACATGGACCTACGAGCAGTACTTC. Protein sequence: CASSLSRTWTYEQYF.

The V call is TRBV5-4, the J call TRBJ2-3; D gene ambiguous. Germline CDR1 reads SGHNT; CDR2 reads YYREEE (reference sequence). The CDR3 is 15 amino acids. Trimming shortened V by 0 bases and J by 2 bases, and 10 bases separated the two germline ends. The CDR3 DNA follows: TGTGCCAGCAGCTTGGACGGCTACTACACAGATACGCAGTATTTT. This translates into CASSLDGYYTDTQYF.

This chain joins TRBV7-9 and TRBJ2-3, with 11 bases identical to TRBD2. The CDR3 spans 17 residues. The germline V gene has CDR1 SEHNR and CDR2 FQNEAQ (reference sequence). J gave up 3 bases and V 5 bases, and 10 bases lay outside the gene matches. The CDR3 DNA follows: TGTGCCAGCAGCCGAACCGGACTAGCGGGTCGTACAGATACGCAGTATTTT. Amino acids: CASSRTGLAGRTDTQYF.

The table lists this clone with a count of one. The chain joins TRBV6-5 to TRBJ2-5, with 8 bases lining up with TRBD2. The CDR3 has 15 residues. Looked up from germline, CDR1 is MNHEY and CDR2 is SVGAGI. Unmatched junction bases numbered 6, after V lost 6 bases and J lost 0 bases. CDR3 amino acids: CASSVAGTHQETQYF. The DNA of the CDR3 is TGTGCCAGCAGCGTAGCGGGGACCCACCAAGAGACCCAGTACTTC.

A single count supports this clone. The V call is TRBV19, the J call TRBJ2-1; perhaps TRBD2 as D (6 bases). There are 17 residues in the CDR3. Germline CDR1 and CDR2: LNHDA and SQIVND (reference sequence). V dropped 2 bases and J dropped 0 bases, with 14 bases sitting between them. The CDR3 region is CASSIFGGASSYNEQFF. DNA for the CDR3: TGTGCCAGTAGTATATTCGGGGGTGCAAGCTCCTACAATGAGCAGTTCTTC.

This chain links TRBV7-9 with TRBJ2-7; D is perhaps TRBD2 (6 bases). CDR1 and CDR2 from the germline V gene are SEHNR and FQNEAQ (reference sequence). Trimming took off 3 bases at V and 3 bases at J, with 12 bases between the two ends. This CDR3 is built from 14 residues. The chain's CDR3 is CASSFNLGGYEQYF. CDR3 coding DNA: TGTGCCAGCAGCTTCAACTTGGGGGGCTACGAGCAGTACTTC.